This T cell receptor (beta chain) was captured by sequencing in a study of blood T cell repertoires in COVID-19 (dated by TCRdb to 2018 to 2020). At the level of the whole study: The collaborator samples originated in the United States, Italy and Spain and spanned the acute and convalescent phases of COVID-19. The prospective study material was composed of cDNA or gDNA derived from T cells, B-cell-depleted T cells, or PBMCs. The dataset comprised deeply sampled blood TCRbeta repertoires from subjects exposed to, actively infected with, or recovered from COVID-19. The repertoires were released in a freely available public database meant as a resource for research on the immune response to SARS-CoV-2. Samples came from the ongoing ImmuneRACE study (first 160 participants) plus 1,254 subjects from 6 global collaborators. Nearly every sample came with metadata listing a de-identified subject ID, COVID-19 status, age in years and sex. HLA class I and class II types, where available, came from metadata supplied by the sample provider rather than from assay-based typing. The research as a whole found: The amount of clinical and demographic metadata varied by source and participant and was provided uncurated.

Note on this clone: Its cognate antigen has yet to be identified. Per-nucleotide qualities are absent, and no much larger clonotype sits a single base away.

Participants in the prospective study were aged 18 to 89 years, lived in more than 20 United States geographic areas, and enrolled through a virtual design. Cohort assignment in the prospective study relied on participant-reported clinical history from a screening survey and a study questionnaire. For ImmuneRACE Cohort 3, a participant was defined as recovered based on two consecutive negative NP/OP PCR tests, clearance by a healthcare professional, or resolution of symptoms. In the prospective study, whole blood, serum and a nasopharyngeal or oropharyngeal swab were collected from each participant by mobile phlebotomists. Participants in the prospective study had the option to provide additional blood draws and questionnaires over an approximately 2-month period. Prospective study blood samples were shipped either frozen or at room temperature before DNA extraction. TCRbeta CDR3 regions were amplified from genomic DNA by means of the immunoSEQ Assay, a bias-controlled multiplex PCR. In the source study's methods: Within the assay, amplification of reference gene primers was used to estimate how many nucleated cells each sample contained. Sequence reads were collapsed and filtered to measure the absolute abundance of every unique TCRbeta CDR3 rearrangement. For each sample, productive Simpson clonality was calculated by taking the square root of Simpson's diversity index across productive rearrangements. TCRdb re-hosts the immuneACCESS table, in-frame sequences only. Its copies lack some clones; in the studies checked, an unresolved V gene accounts for under half of them, and the cause for the rest is not known. Clone size and the V and J calls come from that table; the DNA yielded D and trimming. This sample gives fewer than 600,000 clones in total; 88% of them show up just once. Clones ranked in the top ten supply approximately 1.8% of the sample.

The CDR3 numbers 16 residues from cysteine through phenylalanine. Only CDR3 DNA remains: 48 bases, in frame from the first base. Relative to germline, V is 2 bases shorter and J is 3 bases shorter, with 18 bases between their ends. CDR1 and CDR2, looked up from the germline V gene, are SGDLS and YYNGEE. The V and J segments used are TRBV9 and TRBJ2-7; TRBD1 is a weak D gene call, 6 bases matching. Sequencing used PBMCs or T cells enriched from blood (not recorded which). This receptor was obtained from a middle-aged woman who had recovered from COVID-19. The nucleotides read TGTGCCAGCAGCGTCCAAGGGGACACCCGGATCTACGAGCAGTACTTC. The translation is CASSVQGDTRIYEQYF.